A single sample is the source of the 16 T cell receptor beta chains below, sequenced in a study of blood T cells in healthy people across ages. A second PCR of 7 to 11 cycles used a sample-barcoded 5' primer and a J-beta primer mix. TCRdb passed the 5' RACE reads through MiXCR, listing each CDR3 protein once. The table lists hundreds of thousands of distinct CDR3 sequences, around two fifths of them singletons. Material: blood. The receptors come from a man older than 75 in good health.

The gene calls are TRBV27 and TRBJ2-5; possibly TRBD1 for D (5 bases). Per the germline V gene, CDR1 is MNHEY and CDR2 is SMNVEV (reference sequence). V was clipped by 6 bases and J by 5 bases, with 16 bases between them. This CDR3 spans 14 amino acids. The CDR3 protein is CASRHLRVGETQYF. In DNA form, the CDR3 reads TGTGCCAGCAGGCACCTCAGGGTGGGGGAGACCCAGTACTTC.

The rearrangement uses TRBV12-3 or TRBV12-4 and TRBJ2-3, with 8 positions matching TRBD2. The CDR3 runs 17 residues. J gave up 5 bases and V 2 bases, and 12 bases lay outside the gene matches. The CDR3 sequence is CASSLRYREGPEDTQYF. The CDR3 bases are TGTGCCAGCAGTTTAAGGTACCGGGAGGGCCCGGAAGATACGCAGTATTTT.

This clonotype appeared a few times. V and J are TRBV20-1 and TRBJ2-1; TRBD2 matches 10 bases. Trimming at V came to 1 base and at J to 5 bases, leaving 5 bases not matched to a gene. This CDR3 spans 15 amino acids. Germline assignment: CDR1 DFQATT and CDR2 SNEGSKA (reference sequence). CDR3 in DNA: TGCAGTGCTAGAGTTCTTCTAGCGGGAGACAATGAGCAGTTCTTC. Translated: CSARVLLAGDNEQFF.

The chain is built from TRBV5-1 and TRBJ2-7, with 8 bases aligning to TRBD1. After removal of 6 bases from V and 2 bases from J, the junction contained 7 bases not matched to a gene. The germline V gene has CDR1 SGHRS and CDR2 YFSETQ. This CDR3 region has 14 residues. The CDR3 nucleotides read TGCGCCAGCAAAGTAGGACAGGGTCCCTACGAGCAGTACTTC. Amino acids: CASKVGQGPYEQYF.

The J gene is TRBJ2-6, the V gene TRBV11-2; 7 bases match TRBD1. The CDR3 is 19 residues long. The V gene end was trimmed by 3 bases and the J gene end by 0 bases; junction bases not matched to a gene: 11. Per germline, CDR1 SGHAT and CDR2 FQNNGV. In DNA form, the CDR3 reads TGTGCCAGCAGCTTCCCCTCGGGACAGAGCTTCTCTGGGGCCAACGTCCTGACTTTC. Protein sequence: CASSFPSGQSFSGANVLTF.

This clonotype appeared a few times. The chain uses TRBV24-1 and TRBJ2-5, with 15 bases lining up with TRBD2. Trimming cost V 2 bases and J 4 bases; bases outside gene matches: 13. Germline CDR1 and CDR2: KGHDR and SFDVKD. The CDR3 contains 20 residues. CDR3 protein: CATSDSTKGLAGGPGETQYF. CDR3 nucleotide sequence: TGTGCCACCAGTGATTCAACCAAAGGACTAGCGGGAGGGCCAGGAGAGACCCAGTACTTC.

The V and J genes are TRBV4-1 and TRBJ1-5, with D unresolved. Germline V gene lookup returns CDR1 MGHRA and CDR2 YSYEKL. The CDR3 consists of 14 residues. V was clipped by 0 bases and J by 6 bases, with 9 bases between them. The CDR3 sequence: CASSQDYGLQPQHF. The DNA for the CDR3 is TGCGCCAGCAGCCAAGATTATGGGCTTCAGCCCCAGCATTTT.

V usage is TRBV7-2 and J usage is TRBJ1-1, with a tentative D call TRBD1 (6 bases). Germline values: CDR1 SGHTA, CDR2 FQGNSA. This CDR3 comprises 13 residues. Trimming took off 8 bases at V and 1 base at J, with 11 bases between the two ends. CDR3 residues: CASATGRNTEAFF. The CDR3 DNA reads as TGTGCCAGCGCTACAGGGCGGAACACTGAAGCTTTCTTT.

There are a few counts of this clonotype. The CDR3 coding sequence is TGTGCCAGCAGCTTAGCGGGGGGCGGGAGGTATGAGCAGTTCTTC. Protein sequence: CASSLAGGGRYEQFF. The chain has TRBV11-3 and TRBJ2-1, with 8 bases aligning to TRBD2. There are 15 residues in the CDR3. The germline gives CDR1 SGHNT, CDR2 YENEEA. Trimming cost V 1 base and J 8 bases; bases outside gene matches: 7.

This clonotype was counted many times. CDR3 nucleotide sequence: TGCAGCGCACAACTAGCTCCAACCTACGAGCAGTACTTC. Amino acid sequence: CSAQLAPTYEQYF. The J gene is TRBJ2-7, the V gene TRBV29-1; tentatively, D is TRBD2 (6 bases). V lost 7 bases and J lost 2, with 15 bases in between. The germline gives CDR1 SQVTM, CDR2 ANQGSEA. This CDR3 region has 13 residues.

In nucleotides, the CDR3 is TGTGCCAGCAGCTTCCAGGAAACCTCCTACGAGCAGTACTTC. This codes for CASSFQETSYEQYF. This chain links TRBV7-6 with TRBJ2-7; D unresolved. Trimming took 3 bases from V and 0 from J, leaving 9 bases between them. CDR1 and CDR2 from the germline V gene are SGHVS and FNYEAQ. The CDR3 has 14 residues.

Ten or more counts support this clonotype. The rearrangement joins TRBV15 to TRBJ2-1, with 9 bases matching TRBD2. Germline assignment: CDR1 LNHNV and CDR2 YYDKDF (reference sequence). V gave up 4 bases and J gave up 3 bases; unmatched junction bases: 4. The CDR3 has 15 residues. For the CDR3, the DNA is TGTGCCACCAGCACAAGAGCGGGAGGCTACAATGAGCAGTTCTTC. Encoded protein: CATSTRAGGYNEQFF.

This clonotype was seen a few times. The V and J genes are TRBV13 and TRBJ2-5; maybe TRBD2 (5 bases). The CDR3 is 14 residues long. Between the trimmed V and J ends, which lost 0 bases and 2 bases, there was a span of 7 bases. Germline V gives CDR1 PRHDT, CDR2 FYEKMQ (reference sequence). CDR3: CASSLGDLQETQYF. In DNA form, the CDR3 reads TGTGCCAGCAGCTTAGGGGACTTGCAAGAGACCCAGTACTTC. The full variable domain, in which reference TRBV13 and TRBJ2-5 provide the parts outside the CDR3, is AAGVIQSPRHLIKEKRETATLKCYPIPRHDTVYWYQQGPGQDPQFLISFYEKMQSDKGSIPDRFSAQQFSDYHSELNMSSLELGDSALYFCASSLGDLQETQYFGPGTRLLVL.

A few counts support this clonotype. This sequence joins TRBV7-9 and TRBJ1-2; D gene ambiguous. The CDR3 is 13 residues long. Germline assignment: CDR1 SEHNR and CDR2 FQNEAQ (reference sequence). V was clipped by 2 bases and J by 5 bases, with 9 bases between them. This chain's CDR3 is CASSLSWSYGYTF. DNA of the CDR3: TGTGCCAGCAGCTTATCTTGGTCTTATGGCTACACCTTC.

This clonotype was seen more than once but under ten times. J is TRBJ1-4 and V is TRBV29-1; the match to TRBD1 covers 7 bases. The CDR3 extends over 15 amino acids. Germline assignment: CDR1 SQVTM and CDR2 ANQGSEA. The V gene end was trimmed by 6 bases and the J gene end by 5 bases; junction bases not matched to a gene: 12. The CDR3, as DNA: TGCAGCGTGGGTGGAGGGGGCGCGGGAAATGAAAAACTGTTTTTT. Translation gives CSVGGGGAGNEKLFF.

As concerns this clonotype: Being one base from a much bigger clone, this may be a read error. The chain has TRBV28 and TRBJ2-7, with a possible D match to TRBD1 (6 bases). V was cut by 3 bases and J by 3 bases, with 15 bases left in between. CDR3 length: 15 residues. Germline-derived CDR1 and CDR2 are MDHEN and SYDVKM. The chain's CDR3 is CASSFSTGGFYEQYF. The DNA of the CDR3 is TGTGCCAGCAGTTTTTCGACAGGCGGATTCTACGAGCAGTACTTC.